The subject of this entry is one T cell receptor beta chain. The record originates from a study of blood T cell repertoires in COVID-19. About the study: T cells, B-cell-depleted T cells, or PBMCs supplied cDNA or gDNA.

Sequencing was performed with immunoSEQ multiplex PCR; in TCRdb, only in-frame clones are kept and a portion is missing. Seen here are approximately 200,000 clones, 88% observed once, and the top ten hold around 2.9%. The specimen sequenced was peripheral blood. The sequence was obtained from a woman aged 55-75 years with acute or convalescent COVID-19.

CDR3 in DNA: TGTGCCAGCAGTTACTCGGGACAGGGGGGCCACACTGAAGCTTTCTTT. Residues: CASSYSGQGGHTEAFF. V is TRBV6-5 and J is TRBJ1-1; 11 nucleotides agree with TRBD1. Germline-derived CDR1 and CDR2 are MNHEY and SVGAGI. This CDR3 comprises 16 residues. Trimming cost V 0 bases and J 3 bases; bases outside gene matches: 3.